This T cell receptor beta chain is from a study of T-cell reconstitution after alpha-beta-depleted transplantation in children. Researchers prepared the TCRbeta library using unique molecular identifiers, the study reports. TCRdb reanalysed the PCR reads using MiXCR and keeps one entry per CDR3 protein. Of some 240,000 distinct CDR3 sequences in the sample, 7.5% to 10% are singletons; the top ten hold less than 6%. The length of the CDR3 is 11 residues. Trimming took 5 bases from V and 7 from J, leaving 9 bases between them. Germline V gene sequence: CDR1 DFQATT, CDR2 SNEGSKA (reference sequence). The sequence derives from a human donor who donated a stem cell graft to a child with SCID. This chain connects TRBV20-1 to TRBJ1-3; D might be TRBD1 (6 bases). The sample here was PBMCs from the stem cell graft donor, taken from the stem cell graft. This CDR3 reads CSASQGNTIYF. Written as DNA, the CDR3 is TGCAGTGCTTCCCAGGGGAACACCATATATTTT.